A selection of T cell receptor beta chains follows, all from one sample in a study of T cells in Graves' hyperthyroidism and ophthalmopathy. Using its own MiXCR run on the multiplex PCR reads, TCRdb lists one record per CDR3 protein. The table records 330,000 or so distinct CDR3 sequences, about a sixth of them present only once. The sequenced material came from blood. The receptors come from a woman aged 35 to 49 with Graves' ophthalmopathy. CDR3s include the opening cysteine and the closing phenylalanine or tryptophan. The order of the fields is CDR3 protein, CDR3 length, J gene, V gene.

CDR3: CASSGGGRGTEAFF; length: 14; J: TRBJ1-1; V: TRBV7-2
CDR3: CASSLGTLNQPQHF; length: 14; J: TRBJ1-5; V: TRBV18
CDR3: CASSRPGQALYEQYF; length: 15; J: TRBJ2-7; V: TRBV5-1
CDR3: CAWSYRDRVAYEQYF; length: 15; J: TRBJ2-7; V: TRBV30
CDR3: CASSPTDRGEQYF; length: 13; J: TRBJ2-7; V: TRBV6-2/TRBV6-3
CDR3: CAWSSGRQGGKFF; length: 13; J: TRBJ1-4; V: TRBV30
CDR3: CAPAAERESYEQYF; length: 14; J: TRBJ2-7; V: TRBV5-1
CDR3: CASSMWGVTEAFF; length: 13; J: TRBJ1-1; V: TRBV19
CDR3: CASKKGVSNTRELFF; length: 15; J: TRBJ2-2; V: TRBV2
CDR3: CASSDRGRRTEAFF; length: 14; J: TRBJ1-1; V: TRBV12-3/TRBV12-4
CDR3: CASSPGGFREETQYF; length: 15; J: TRBJ2-5; V: TRBV6-4
CDR3: CASSQAVGGYTEAFF; length: 15; J: TRBJ1-1; V: TRBV4-1
CDR3: CASSPPKVPEAFF; length: 13; J: TRBJ1-1; V: TRBV18
CDR3: CASSEYVAGNTIYF; length: 14; J: TRBJ1-3; V: TRBV25-1
CDR3: CASSLGTVSTDTQYF; length: 15; J: TRBJ2-3; V: TRBV5-1
CDR3: CASSLELTEAFF; length: 12; J: TRBJ1-1; V: TRBV11-2
CDR3: CASSGGGHTDTQYF; length: 14; J: TRBJ2-3; V: TRBV11-2
CDR3: CASSLTRRGLAHQETQYF; length: 18; J: TRBJ2-5; V: TRBV11-2
CDR3: CASSLDLNALGGEQYF; length: 16; J: TRBJ2-7; V: TRBV11-2
CDR3: CASSLGPHTEAFF; length: 13; J: TRBJ1-1; V: TRBV11-3
CDR3: CASSLTRRGQLGGYTF; length: 16; J: TRBJ1-2; V: TRBV27
CDR3: CASSEGPGSSYEQYF; length: 15; J: TRBJ2-7; V: TRBV6-1
CDR3: CASSLEQNNTEASF; length: 14; J: TRBJ1-1; V: TRBV7-9
CDR3: CASSEAGTGASVVHF; length: 15; J: TRBJ1-6; V: TRBV6-1
CDR3: CASSSLAGRGTGELFF; length: 16; J: TRBJ2-2; V: TRBV11-2
CDR3: CASSPPRGGNTIYF; length: 14; J: TRBJ1-3; V: TRBV7-9
CDR3: CASRRVSSSFYEQYF; length: 15; J: TRBJ2-7; V: TRBV13
CDR3: CASGGRNSNQPQHF; length: 14; J: TRBJ1-5; V: TRBV30
CDR3: CSVELEGYVAEAFF; length: 14; J: TRBJ1-1; V: TRBV29-1
CDR3: CSARPGGAYEQYF; length: 13; J: TRBJ2-7; V: TRBV20-1
CDR3: CACTQGALYGYTF; length: 13; J: TRBJ1-2; V: TRBV6-2/TRBV6-3
CDR3: CASSRMGLQIYEQYF; length: 15; J: TRBJ2-7; V: TRBV14
CDR3: CASSFGGPNTEAFF; length: 14; J: TRBJ1-1; V: TRBV28
CDR3: CASSLAGASEQETQYF; length: 16; J: TRBJ2-5; V: TRBV7-8
CDR3: CAWMGTSGAGELFF; length: 14; J: TRBJ2-2; V: TRBV30
CDR3: CASGLSGQFTGELFF; length: 15; J: TRBJ2-2; V: TRBV7-2